One and the same sample provided the 15 T cell receptor beta chains below, sequenced in a study of OX40 agonist ivuxolimab in advanced cancers. Sequencing was performed with immunoSEQ multiplex PCR; in TCRdb, only in-frame clones are kept and a portion is missing. Of around 150,000 clones in the sample, about nine tenths are singletons; the top ten hold roughly 1.1%. Sequencing used CD4+ or CD8+ T cells sorted from blood, obtained in a trial of the OX40 agonist ivuxolimab. These receptors originate from an adult with an advanced solid tumor such as melanoma, head and neck, liver or kidney cancer.

V is TRBV27 and J is TRBJ2-2; 7 bases map to TRBD1. The CDR3 loop spans 15 amino acids. CDR1 MNHEY and CDR2 SMNVEV come from the germline V gene (reference sequence). V gave up 3 bases and J gave up 6 bases; unmatched junction bases: 7. The chain's CDR3 is CASSLGDSRAGELFF. The CDR3 bases are TGTGCCAGCAGTTTGGGGGACAGCCGGGCCGGGGAGCTGTTTTTT.

The rearrangement joins TRBV7-8 to TRBJ1-1, with D maybe TRBD1 (5 bases). This CDR3 spans 15 amino acids. Germline V gene data show CDR1 as SGHVS and CDR2 as FQNEAQ. Trimming removed 3 bases at V and 2 bases at J, with 13 bases between. The CDR3 nucleotides are TGTGCCAGCAGCTTGTCGGGACTGCTTAACACTGAAGCTTTCTTT. Residues: CASSLSGLLNTEAFF.

The chain carries TRBV6-5 and TRBJ2-2; 9 bases are shared with TRBD1. The CDR3 spans 15 residues. Germline V gives CDR1 MNHEY, CDR2 SVGAGI. The J segment lost 5 bases and the V segment lost 8 bases, leaving 9 bases of the junction unmatched. This CDR3 is CASGRGTGNTGELFF. The CDR3 nucleotides read TGTGCCAGCGGCCGCGGGACAGGGAATACCGGGGAGCTGTTTTTT.

The rearrangement uses TRBV25-1 and TRBJ1-1; no clear D. Deletions cut 1 base from V and 7 bases from J, with 10 bases between. The CDR3 extends over 13 amino acids. Germline CDR1 is MGHDK and CDR2 is SYGVNS. The chain's CDR3 is CASSEWSALEAFF. The CDR3 bases are TGTGCCAGCAGTGAATGGTCAGCCCTTGAAGCTTTCTTT.

J is TRBJ2-1 and V is TRBV18; 8 bases map to TRBD2. Germline CDR1 and CDR2: KGHSH and LQKENI. The CDR3 has 15 residues. The V segment lost 7 bases and the J segment 0 bases; nucleotides outside the gene matches: 5. DNA for the CDR3: TGTGCCAGCTTCGGGGGGGGCAACTCCTACAATGAGCAGTTCTTC. Protein: CASFGGGNSYNEQFF.

The V call is TRBV7-9, the J call TRBJ2-7, with 8 bases lining up with TRBD2. V shed 1 base, J shed 0 bases, and the junction held 5 bases outside the gene matches. From germline, CDR1 is SEHNR and CDR2 FQNEAQ (reference sequence). CDR3 length: 16 residues. CDR3 protein: CASSLGPREDSYEQYF. CDR3 in DNA: TGTGCCAGCAGCTTAGGACCGCGGGAGGACTCCTACGAGCAGTACTTC.

V is TRBV7-2 and J is TRBJ2-3; unclear D gene. Germline values: CDR1 SGHTA, CDR2 FQGNSA. The CDR3 has 14 amino acids. V was pared by 1 base and J by 2 bases, with 7 bases between. CDR3 sequence: CASSLGEFTDTQYF. In DNA, the CDR3 is TGTGCCAGCAGCTTAGGGGAATTCACAGATACGCAGTATTTT.

The gene calls are TRBV11-2 and TRBJ2-4; D may be TRBD1 (7 bases). Trimming took off 6 bases at V and 5 bases at J, with 14 bases between the two ends. Germline V gene sequence: CDR1 SGHAT, CDR2 FQNNGV. The CDR3 runs to 14 residues. The CDR3 protein is CASRRGTEQNIQYF. The CDR3, as DNA: TGTGCCAGCAGACGCGGGACAGAACAAAACATTCAGTACTTC.

This clone appeared once. The rearrangement joins TRBV27 to TRBJ2-7, with 7 nucleotides matching TRBD1. The J segment lost 2 bases and the V segment lost 6 bases, leaving 4 bases of the junction unmatched. In germline, CDR1 is MNHEY, CDR2 SMNVEV (reference sequence). The CDR3 length is 13 residues. CDR3 amino acids: CASSRDRAYEQYF. The DNA for the CDR3 is TGTGCCAGCAGCCGGGACAGAGCCTACGAGCAGTACTTC.

The CDR3, as DNA: TGCGCCAGCAGCTTGAGCACAGGGCTGGGTGAAGCTTTCTTT. It codes for CASSLSTGLGEAFF. V gene TRBV5-1 combines with J gene TRBJ1-1; D is possibly TRBD1 (6 bases). Germline V gene sequence: CDR1 SGHRS, CDR2 YFSETQ. The CDR3 has 14 amino acids. The ends were cut back, 1 base at V and 7 bases at J, with 14 bases in the middle. Full variable domain (missing parts from reference TRBV5-1 and TRBJ1-1): KAGVTQTPRYLIKTRGQQVTLSCSPISGHRSVSWYQQTPGQGLQFLFEYFSETQRNKGNFPGRFSGRQFSNSRSEMNVSTLELGDSALYLCASSLSTGLGEAFFGQGTRLTVV.

The chain employs TRBV28 and TRBJ2-5; maybe TRBD1 (5 bases). Germline CDR1 MDHEN, CDR2 SYDVKM. Trimming stripped 2 bases from V and 8 bases from J, with 12 bases between. CDR3 length equals 13 residues. CDR3 loop: CASSLAPGQTQYF. The CDR3 region has the DNA TGTGCCAGCAGTTTAGCCCCAGGGCAAACCCAGTACTTC.

The chain couples TRBV7-9 to TRBJ1-3; no firm D call. Germline assignment: CDR1 SEHNR and CDR2 FQNEAQ (reference sequence). Trimming took 1 base from V and 3 from J, leaving 16 bases between them. The CDR3 consists of 17 residues. The CDR3 DNA is TGTGCCAGCAGCTTAGTGTTAGGGCCTGGGATTGGAAACACCATATATTTT. Translation gives CASSLVLGPGIGNTIYF.

This chain connects TRBV6-1 to TRBJ1-5, with D tentatively TRBD1 (5 bases). The CDR3 spans 18 residues. Trimming left V 2 bases short and J 0 bases short, with 17 bases between. The V gene's germline CDR1 is MNHNS and CDR2 SASEGT. The CDR3 DNA reads TGTGCCAGCAGTGAACGCGAACACGGGACCATTAGCAATCAGCCCCAGCATTTT. Its translation: CASSEREHGTISNQPQHF.

In this sample, this clone turned up once. The chain has TRBV7-8 and TRBJ2-3; D could derive from TRBD1 or TRBD2 (5 bases each). The CDR3 covers 15 residues. Per germline, CDR1 SGHVS and CDR2 FQNEAQ. Trimming pared 1 base from V and 4 bases from J, leaving 12 bases between. This chain's CDR3 is CASSLGRWGSDTQYF. CDR3 coding DNA: TGTGCCAGCAGCTTAGGGCGGTGGGGGTCAGATACGCAGTATTTT.

The rearrangement joins TRBV5-1 to TRBJ2-7; 10 bases agree with TRBD2. The CDR3 is 16 residues long. In germline, CDR1 is SGHRS, CDR2 YFSETQ. V lost 0 bases, J lost 4 bases, and 7 bases stayed unmatched. DNA of the CDR3: TGCGCCAGCAGCTTGGCTTTAGCGGGAGGCCAATACGAGCAGTACTTC. This sequence encodes CASSLALAGGQYEQYF.